A selection of T cell receptor beta chains follows, all from one sample in a study of T-cell memory formation after mild COVID-19. Each CDR3 protein gets one entry after TCRdb re-called the 5' RACE reads with MiXCR. The sample lists 300,000 or so distinct CDR3 sequences, more than 15% occurring once. The sample was PBMCs or a T cell subset sorted from them (not recorded which). These receptors were obtained from a man in his late teens or twenties who had mild COVID-19 (a few samples of this study predate the infection). Cell type and time point are not known. Both conserved end residues are part of each CDR3. The order of the fields is V gene, clone size, J gene, D gene, CDR3 protein, CDR3 DNA. D genes are given only for firm matches. Size values are once, few and many counts, or a class for expanded clones, and some rows have none.

v_call: TRBV9
clone_size: NA
j_call: TRBJ2-3
d_call: TRBD2
cdr3_aa: CASSVGPRGGTDTQYF
cdr3_nt: TGTGCCAGCAGCGTAGGGCCCCGGGGGGGCACAGATACGCAGTATTTT

v_call: TRBV7-9
clone_size: NA
j_call: TRBJ2-1
d_call: NA
cdr3_aa: CASSLVAGLGTYNEQFF
cdr3_nt: TGTGCCAGCAGCTTAGTGGCGGGACTCGGGACCTACAATGAGCAGTTCTTC

v_call: TRBV5-6
clone_size: few
j_call: TRBJ2-1
d_call: TRBD2
cdr3_aa: CASSLAGLASDEQFF
cdr3_nt: TGTGCCAGCAGCTTGGCCGGACTAGCGTCGGATGAGCAGTTCTTC

v_call: TRBV7-8
clone_size: few
j_call: TRBJ2-3
d_call: NA
cdr3_aa: CASSLASGGPRSTDTQYF
cdr3_nt: TGTGCCAGCAGCTTAGCCTCCGGGGGGCCCCGGAGCACAGATACGCAGTATTTT

v_call: TRBV7-9
clone_size: NA
j_call: TRBJ2-5
d_call: NA
cdr3_aa: CASSLVQRVETQYF
cdr3_nt: TGTGCCAGCAGCTTAGTTCAGCGTGTCGAGACCCAGTACTTC

v_call: TRBV3-1
clone_size: few
j_call: TRBJ2-1
d_call: TRBD1
cdr3_aa: CASSQDRDDEQFF
cdr3_nt: TGTGCCAGCAGCCAGGACAGGGACGATGAGCAGTTCTTC

v_call: TRBV11-3
clone_size: NA
j_call: TRBJ2-1
d_call: TRBD2
cdr3_aa: CASSLEAGGGNEQFF
cdr3_nt: TGTGCCAGCAGCTTAGAGGCGGGGGGGGGGAATGAGCAGTTCTTC

v_call: TRBV7-6
clone_size: NA
j_call: TRBJ2-5
d_call: NA
cdr3_aa: CASSLFAGAYQETQYF
cdr3_nt: TGTGCCAGCAGCTTATTTGCAGGGGCGTACCAAGAGACCCAGTACTTC

v_call: TRBV10-2
clone_size: few
j_call: TRBJ2-2
d_call: NA
cdr3_aa: CASMGTGELFF
cdr3_nt: TGCGCCAGCATGGGGACCGGGGAGCTGTTTTTT

v_call: TRBV7-6
clone_size: NA
j_call: TRBJ2-5
d_call: NA
cdr3_aa: CASSSGQGLGETQYF
cdr3_nt: TGTGCCAGCAGCTCCGGACAAGGATTGGGGGAGACCCAGTACTTC

v_call: TRBV6-5
clone_size: few
j_call: TRBJ1-2
d_call: TRBD1
cdr3_aa: CASRDRDYTF
cdr3_nt: TGTGCCAGCAGGGACAGGGACTACACCTTC

v_call: TRBV12-3/TRBV12-4
clone_size: NA
j_call: TRBJ1-1
d_call: NA
cdr3_aa: CASSESSEAFF
cdr3_nt: TGTGCCAGCAGTGAGTCAAGTGAAGCTTTCTTT

v_call: TRBV20-1
clone_size: NA
j_call: TRBJ2-3
d_call: NA
cdr3_aa: CSARGALFTDTQYF
cdr3_nt: TGCAGTGCTAGAGGAGCCCTCTTCACAGATACGCAGTATTTT

v_call: TRBV4-1
clone_size: few
j_call: TRBJ1-5
d_call: TRBD1
cdr3_aa: CASRDRVGSNQPQHF
cdr3_nt: TGCGCCAGCAGGGACAGGGTTGGGAGCAATCAGCCCCAGCATTTT

v_call: TRBV6-5
clone_size: NA
j_call: TRBJ2-7
d_call: NA
cdr3_aa: CASSYSLTGEYEQYF
cdr3_nt: TGTGCCAGCAGTTACTCACTGACTGGAGAGTACGAGCAGTACTTC

v_call: TRBV25-1
clone_size: few
j_call: TRBJ1-4
d_call: NA
cdr3_aa: CASNARLNEKLFF
cdr3_nt: TGTGCCAGCAATGCACGGCTAAATGAAAAACTGTTTTTT

v_call: TRBV20-1
clone_size: few
j_call: TRBJ2-2
d_call: TRBD1
cdr3_aa: CSAYRGHRAGELFF
cdr3_nt: TGCAGTGCTTACAGGGGGCATAGAGCCGGGGAGCTGTTTTTT

v_call: TRBV27
clone_size: NA
j_call: TRBJ2-7
d_call: NA
cdr3_aa: CASSATPKSSYEQYF
cdr3_nt: TGTGCCAGCAGTGCGACCCCCAAGAGCTCCTACGAGCAGTACTTC

v_call: TRBV5-4
clone_size: few
j_call: TRBJ2-1
d_call: TRBD2
cdr3_aa: CASSLFTASGVYNEQFF
cdr3_nt: TGTGCCAGCAGCTTGTTCACCGCTAGCGGGGTCTACAATGAGCAGTTCTTC

v_call: TRBV10-3
clone_size: NA
j_call: TRBJ2-5
d_call: TRBD2
cdr3_aa: CAISVSGGGKETQYF
cdr3_nt: TGTGCCATCAGTGTTAGCGGGGGGGGTAAAGAGACCCAGTACTTC

v_call: TRBV6-5
clone_size: many
j_call: TRBJ2-2
d_call: NA
cdr3_aa: CASSFRLEGTGELFF
cdr3_nt: TGTGCCAGCAGTTTTCGACTAGAAGGGACCGGGGAGCTGTTTTTT

v_call: TRBV2
clone_size: few
j_call: TRBJ1-5
d_call: TRBD1
cdr3_aa: CASGGDRGVHQPQHF
cdr3_nt: TGTGCCAGCGGGGGGGACAGGGGGGTCCATCAGCCCCAGCATTTT

v_call: TRBV7-2
clone_size: few
j_call: TRBJ2-5
d_call: TRBD2
cdr3_aa: CASSLAGGSKTQYF
cdr3_nt: TGTGCCAGCAGCTTAGCGGGGGGGTCGAAGACCCAGTACTTC

v_call: TRBV18
clone_size: NA
j_call: TRBJ2-7
d_call: NA
cdr3_aa: CASSPPDTTYEQYF
cdr3_nt: TGTGCCAGCTCACCGCCCGACACTACCTACGAGCAGTACTTC

v_call: TRBV4-2
clone_size: many
j_call: TRBJ2-7
d_call: NA
cdr3_aa: CASSQAETLSEQYF
cdr3_nt: TGTGCCAGCAGCCAAGCGGAGACTCTCTCCGAGCAGTACTTC

v_call: TRBV28
clone_size: many
j_call: TRBJ2-5
d_call: NA
cdr3_aa: CASSRETQYF
cdr3_nt: TGTGCCAGCAGCCGGGAGACCCAGTACTTC

v_call: TRBV7-9
clone_size: few
j_call: TRBJ1-1
d_call: NA
cdr3_aa: CASSPGLEAFF
cdr3_nt: TGTGCCAGCAGCCCCGGCCTTGAAGCTTTCTTT

v_call: TRBV4-1
clone_size: NA
j_call: TRBJ1-1
d_call: NA
cdr3_aa: CASSQEDLTGTEAFF
cdr3_nt: TGCGCCAGCAGCCAAGAGGACCTGACAGGCACTGAAGCTTTCTTT

v_call: TRBV5-1
clone_size: NA
j_call: TRBJ1-1
d_call: NA
cdr3_aa: CASSLLGDAEAFF
cdr3_nt: TGCGCCAGCAGCTTGTTGGGTGACGCTGAAGCTTTCTTT

v_call: TRBV11-2
clone_size: NA
j_call: TRBJ1-5
d_call: NA
cdr3_aa: CASSLSGADQPQHF
cdr3_nt: TGTGCCAGCAGCTTATCCGGGGCGGATCAGCCCCAGCATTTT

v_call: TRBV12-3/TRBV12-4
clone_size: NA
j_call: TRBJ2-2
d_call: NA
cdr3_aa: CASSFTGNTGELFF
cdr3_nt: TGTGCCAGCAGTTTTACCGGAAACACCGGGGAGCTGTTTTTT

v_call: TRBV4-3
clone_size: NA
j_call: TRBJ2-2
d_call: NA
cdr3_aa: CASSQRQKTGELFF
cdr3_nt: TGCGCCAGCAGCCAAAGGCAGAAGACCGGGGAGCTGTTTTTT

v_call: TRBV18
clone_size: once
j_call: TRBJ1-4
d_call: NA
cdr3_aa: CASSLADTTNEKLFF
cdr3_nt: TGTGCCAGCTCTCTCGCGGACACAACTAATGAAAAACTGTTTTTT

v_call: TRBV5-1
clone_size: NA
j_call: TRBJ2-1
d_call: NA
cdr3_aa: CASYRVEGEQFF
cdr3_nt: TGCGCCAGTTACAGGGTAGAGGGTGAGCAGTTCTTC

v_call: TRBV2
clone_size: NA
j_call: TRBJ1-5
d_call: TRBD1
cdr3_aa: CASLRGDRGGSQPQHF
cdr3_nt: TGTGCCAGCCTCCGAGGGGACCGAGGGGGCAGTCAGCCCCAGCATTTT

v_call: TRBV3-1
clone_size: NA
j_call: TRBJ1-5
d_call: NA
cdr3_aa: CASSQGVANQPQHF
cdr3_nt: TGTGCCAGCAGCCAAGGGGTGGCGAATCAGCCCCAGCATTTT

v_call: TRBV7-9
clone_size: few
j_call: TRBJ2-5
d_call: TRBD2
cdr3_aa: CASSERRTRTLVRQETQYF
cdr3_nt: TGTGCCAGCAGCGAGAGACGGACTAGGACCTTGGTGCGCCAAGAGACCCAGTACTTC

v_call: TRBV7-9
clone_size: few
j_call: TRBJ2-2
d_call: TRBD2
cdr3_aa: CASSGGLVGVTGELFF
cdr3_nt: TGTGCCAGCAGCGGGGGACTAGTAGGGGTCACCGGGGAGCTGTTTTTT

v_call: TRBV15
clone_size: few
j_call: TRBJ2-7
d_call: NA
cdr3_aa: CATSGRAFSYEQYF
cdr3_nt: TGTGCCACCAGCGGCAGGGCCTTCTCCTACGAGCAGTACTTC